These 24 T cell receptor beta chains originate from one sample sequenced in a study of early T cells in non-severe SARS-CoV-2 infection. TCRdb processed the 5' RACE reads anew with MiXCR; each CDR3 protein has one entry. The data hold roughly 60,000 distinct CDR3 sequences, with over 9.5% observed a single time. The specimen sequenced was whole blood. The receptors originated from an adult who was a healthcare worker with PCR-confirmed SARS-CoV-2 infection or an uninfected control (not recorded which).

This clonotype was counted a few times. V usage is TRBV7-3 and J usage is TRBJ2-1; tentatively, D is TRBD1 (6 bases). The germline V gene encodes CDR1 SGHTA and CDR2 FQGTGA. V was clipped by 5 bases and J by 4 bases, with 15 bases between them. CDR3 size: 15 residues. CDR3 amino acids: CASSPYPDSYNEQFF. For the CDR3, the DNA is TGTGCCAGCAGCCCCTACCCGGACAGTTACAATGAGCAGTTCTTC.

CDR3 DNA sequence: TGTGCCAGCAGCTCCGGACTAGCGGAGCGGGATACGCAGTATTTT. Protein product: CASSSGLAERDTQYF. V gene TRBV7-3 combines with J gene TRBJ2-3; 10 nucleotides agree with TRBD2. There are 15 residues in the CDR3. Looked up from germline, CDR1 is SGHTA and CDR2 is FQGTGA. V shed 4 bases and J 6 bases; nucleotides not matched to a gene: 7.

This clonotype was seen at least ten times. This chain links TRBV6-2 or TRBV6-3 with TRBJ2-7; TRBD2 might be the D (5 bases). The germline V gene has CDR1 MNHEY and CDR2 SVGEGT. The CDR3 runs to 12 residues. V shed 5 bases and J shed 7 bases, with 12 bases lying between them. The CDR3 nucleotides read TGTGCCAGCAGTCCCCTTTCGGGGGAGCAGTACTTC. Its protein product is CASSPLSGEQYF.

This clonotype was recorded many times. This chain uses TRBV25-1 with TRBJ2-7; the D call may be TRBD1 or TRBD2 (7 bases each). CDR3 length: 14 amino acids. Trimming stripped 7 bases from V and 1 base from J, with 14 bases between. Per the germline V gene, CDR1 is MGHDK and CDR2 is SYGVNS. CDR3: CASKGGGTSYEQYF. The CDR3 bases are TGTGCCAGCAAGGGAGGGGGCACGTCCTACGAGCAGTACTTC.

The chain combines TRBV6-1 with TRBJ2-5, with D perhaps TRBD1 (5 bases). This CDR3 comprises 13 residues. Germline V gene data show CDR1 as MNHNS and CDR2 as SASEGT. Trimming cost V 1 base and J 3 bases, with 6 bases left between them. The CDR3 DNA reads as TGTGCCAGCAGTGAAGGACAGAAAGAGACCCAGTACTTC. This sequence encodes CASSEGQKETQYF.

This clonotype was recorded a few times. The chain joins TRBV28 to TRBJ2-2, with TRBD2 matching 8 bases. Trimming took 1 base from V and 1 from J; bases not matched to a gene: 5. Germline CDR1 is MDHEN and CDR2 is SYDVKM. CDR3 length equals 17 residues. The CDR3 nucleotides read TGTGCCAGCAGTTTATTCCTAGCGGGTGAGAACACCGGGGAGCTGTTTTTT. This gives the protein CASSLFLAGENTGELFF.

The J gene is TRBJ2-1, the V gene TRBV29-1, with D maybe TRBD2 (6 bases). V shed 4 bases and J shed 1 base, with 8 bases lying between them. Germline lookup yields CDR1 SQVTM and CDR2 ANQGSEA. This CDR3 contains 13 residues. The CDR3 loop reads CSVVSGSYNEQFF. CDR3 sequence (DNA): TGCAGCGTTGTTAGCGGTTCCTACAATGAGCAGTTCTTC.

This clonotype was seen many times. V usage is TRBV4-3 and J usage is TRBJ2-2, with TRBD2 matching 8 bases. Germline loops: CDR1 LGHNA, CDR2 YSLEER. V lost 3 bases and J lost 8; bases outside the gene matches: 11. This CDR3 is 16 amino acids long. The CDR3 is CASSQKPAGDAGELFF. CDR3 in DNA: TGCGCCAGCAGCCAGAAGCCAGCGGGAGACGCGGGGGAGCTGTTTTTT.

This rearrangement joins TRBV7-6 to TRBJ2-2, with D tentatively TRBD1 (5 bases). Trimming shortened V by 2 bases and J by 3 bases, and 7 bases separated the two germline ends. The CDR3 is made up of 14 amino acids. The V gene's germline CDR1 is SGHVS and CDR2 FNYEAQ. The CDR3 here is CASSLQGDTGELFF. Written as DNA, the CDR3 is TGTGCCAGCAGCTTACAGGGTGACACCGGGGAGCTGTTTTTT. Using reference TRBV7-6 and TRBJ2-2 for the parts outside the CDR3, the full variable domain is GAGVSQSPRYKVTKRGQDVALRCDPISGHVSLYWYRQALGQGPEFLTYFNYEAQQDKSGLPNDRFSAERPEGSISTLTIQRTEQRDSAMYRCASSLQGDTGELFFGEGSRLTVL.

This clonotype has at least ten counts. CDR3 coding DNA: TGCAGTGCTAGAGCACCCCTGACTAGCGGGAGTGGCAATGAGCAGTTCTTC. It yields the protein CSARAPLTSGSGNEQFF. The rearrangement joins TRBV20-1 to TRBJ2-1, with TRBD2 matching 12 bases. Germline CDR1 and CDR2: DFQATT and SNEGSKA (reference sequence). The CDR3 is made up of 17 amino acids. Trimming at V came to 1 base and at J to 6 bases, leaving 10 bases not matched to a gene.

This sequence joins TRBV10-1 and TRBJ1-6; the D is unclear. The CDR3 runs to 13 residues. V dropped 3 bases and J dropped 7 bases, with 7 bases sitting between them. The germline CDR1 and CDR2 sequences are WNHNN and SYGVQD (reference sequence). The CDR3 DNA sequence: TGCGCCAGCAGTGAAGAGGAAAATTCACCCCTCCACTTT. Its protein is CASSEEENSPLHF.

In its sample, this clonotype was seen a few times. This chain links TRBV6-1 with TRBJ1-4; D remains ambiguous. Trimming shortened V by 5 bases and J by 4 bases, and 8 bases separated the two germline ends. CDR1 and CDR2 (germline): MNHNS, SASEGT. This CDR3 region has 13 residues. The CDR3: CASSLQNNEKLFF. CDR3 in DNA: TGTGCCAGCAGTCTACAGAATAATGAAAAACTGTTTTTT.

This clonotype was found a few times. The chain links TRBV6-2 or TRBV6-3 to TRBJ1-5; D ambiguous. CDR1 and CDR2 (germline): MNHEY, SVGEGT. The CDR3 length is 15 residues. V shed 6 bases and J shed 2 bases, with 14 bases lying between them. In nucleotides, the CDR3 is TGTGCCAGCAGATCACCAGAAGGTGGCAATCAGCCCCAGCATTTT. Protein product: CASRSPEGGNQPQHF.

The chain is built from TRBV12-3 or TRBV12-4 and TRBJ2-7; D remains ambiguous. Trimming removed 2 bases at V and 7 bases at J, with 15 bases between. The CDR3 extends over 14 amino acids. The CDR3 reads CASSLFQSPREQYF. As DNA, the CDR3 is TGTGCCAGCAGTTTATTTCAGTCCCCTAGGGAGCAGTACTTC.

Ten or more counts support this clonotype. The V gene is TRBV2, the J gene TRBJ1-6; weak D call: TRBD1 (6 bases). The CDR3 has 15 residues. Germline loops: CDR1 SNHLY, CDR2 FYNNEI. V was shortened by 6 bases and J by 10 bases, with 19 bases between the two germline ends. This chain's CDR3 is CASSPEGGNGSPLHF. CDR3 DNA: TGTGCCAGCAGCCCAGAAGGGGGAAACGGGTCACCCCTCCACTTT.

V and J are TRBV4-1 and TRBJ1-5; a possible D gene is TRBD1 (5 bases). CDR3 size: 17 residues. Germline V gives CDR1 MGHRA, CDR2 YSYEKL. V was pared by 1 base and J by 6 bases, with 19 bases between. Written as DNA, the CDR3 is TGCGCCAGCAGCCAAGGCTTGACCCCCGGGGGAGGTCAGCCCCAGCATTTT. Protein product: CASSQGLTPGGGQPQHF.

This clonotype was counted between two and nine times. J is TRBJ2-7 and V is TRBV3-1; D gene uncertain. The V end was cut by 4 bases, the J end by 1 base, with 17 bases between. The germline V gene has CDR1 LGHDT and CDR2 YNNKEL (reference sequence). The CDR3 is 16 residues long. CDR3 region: CASSRNRMSVSYEQYF. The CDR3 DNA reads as TGTGCCAGCAGCCGGAATCGGATGTCAGTTTCCTACGAGCAGTACTTC.

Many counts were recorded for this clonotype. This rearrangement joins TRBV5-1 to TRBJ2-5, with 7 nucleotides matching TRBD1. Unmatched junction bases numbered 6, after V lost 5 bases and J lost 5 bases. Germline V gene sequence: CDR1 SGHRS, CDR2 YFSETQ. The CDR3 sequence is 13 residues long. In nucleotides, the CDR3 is TGCGCCAGCAGACCTCAGGGACAGGAGACCCAGTACTTC. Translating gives CASRPQGQETQYF.

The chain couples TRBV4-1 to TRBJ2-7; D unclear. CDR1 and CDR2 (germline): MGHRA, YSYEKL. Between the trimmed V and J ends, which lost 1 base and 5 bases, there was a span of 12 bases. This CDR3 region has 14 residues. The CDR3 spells CASSQVTPSDEQYF. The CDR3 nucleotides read TGCGCCAGCAGCCAAGTGACCCCCAGCGACGAGCAGTACTTC.

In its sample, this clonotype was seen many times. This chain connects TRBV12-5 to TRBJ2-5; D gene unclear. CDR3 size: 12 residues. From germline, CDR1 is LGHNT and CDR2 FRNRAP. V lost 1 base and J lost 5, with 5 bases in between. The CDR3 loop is CASGLETETQYF. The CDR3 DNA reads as TGTGCTAGTGGTTTGGAGACGGAGACCCAGTACTTC.

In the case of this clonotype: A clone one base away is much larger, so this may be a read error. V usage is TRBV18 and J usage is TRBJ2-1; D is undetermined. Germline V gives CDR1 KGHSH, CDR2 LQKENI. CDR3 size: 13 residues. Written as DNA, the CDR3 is TGTGCCAACTCACCGGTACTGGACAATGAGCAGTTCTTC. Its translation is CANSPVLDNEQFF.

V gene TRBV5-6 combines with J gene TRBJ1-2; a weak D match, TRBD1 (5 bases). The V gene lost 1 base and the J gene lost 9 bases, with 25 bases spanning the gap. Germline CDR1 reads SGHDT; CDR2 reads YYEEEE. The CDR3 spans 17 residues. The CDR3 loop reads CASSLFFRGGTSWRYTF. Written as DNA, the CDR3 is TGTGCCAGCAGCTTGTTTTTTCGGGGCGGAACGTCTTGGCGCTACACCTTC.

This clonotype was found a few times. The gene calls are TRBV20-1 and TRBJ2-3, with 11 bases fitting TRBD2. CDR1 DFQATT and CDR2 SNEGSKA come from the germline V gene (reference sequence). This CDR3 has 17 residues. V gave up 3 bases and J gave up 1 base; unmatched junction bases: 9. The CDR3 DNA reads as TGCAGTGCTAGGTTCCTAGCGGGGGGACTTCGCACAGATACGCAGTATTTT. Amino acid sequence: CSARFLAGGLRTDTQYF.

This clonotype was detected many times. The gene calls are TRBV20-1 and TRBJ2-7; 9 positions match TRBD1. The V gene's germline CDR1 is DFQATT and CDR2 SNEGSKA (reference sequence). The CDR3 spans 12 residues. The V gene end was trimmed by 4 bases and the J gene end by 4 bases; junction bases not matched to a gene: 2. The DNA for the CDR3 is TGCAGTGCTACTGGACAGGGGTACGAGCAGTACTTC. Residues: CSATGQGYEQYF.